This is a list of T cell receptor beta chains from one sample in a study of T cell repertoires in aging, cancer and after chemotherapy. TCRdb fed the multiplex PCR reads into MiXCR, producing one record per CDR3 protein. This sample yields more than 10,000 distinct CDR3 sequences, of which 21% are seen a single time; 5.7% belongs to the top ten. The sequenced sample consisted of blood. The receptors shown here come from a human donor in good health. The CDR3 runs from the conserved cysteine through the conserved F or W.

V gene	J gene	CDR3 protein
TRBV7-9	TRBJ2-5	CASSLNRVQETQYF
TRBV24-1	TRBJ2-1	CATRRNYDNEQFF
TRBV6-5	TRBJ2-1	CASKKLATLPYNEQFF
TRBV19	TRBJ1-2	CASTRQGSGGYTF
TRBV15	TRBJ1-1	CATSRDGGVNTEAFF
TRBV6-1	TRBJ2-7	CASSVTGGSYYEQYF
TRBV7-9	TRBJ1-2	CASSRDSPCYTF
TRBV19	TRBJ1-1	CATRFRPLTGDRRTEAFF
TRBV4-2	TRBJ2-7	CASSQDPGDGSYEQYF
TRBV20-1	TRBJ1-1	CSAREARRAGLNTEAFF
TRBV6-5	TRBJ2-7	CASLSGGGPSYEQYF
TRBV20-1	TRBJ2-7	CSAADRGGSYEQYF
TRBV6-5	TRBJ1-2	CASSYSSSLYGYTF
TRBV19	TRBJ2-2	CASRGDTGELFF
TRBV12-3/TRBV12-4	TRBJ1-5	CASSFGDRRPPQPQHF
TRBV6-5	TRBJ1-1	CASRLFSGAQEEVF
TRBV6-5	TRBJ1-3	CASSYLTGGNTIYF
TRBV4-3	TRBJ2-2	CASSQFGALRVHF
TRBV5-4	TRBJ2-1	CASSRVRQGKDEQFF
TRBV7-9	TRBJ2-7	CAFNSLGGSYEQYF
TRBV4-3	TRBJ2-6	CASSQDGGAGANVLTF
TRBV7-2	TRBJ1-5	CASSLVAPGGPQHF
TRBV6-5	TRBJ2-2	CATLSSPNTGELFF
TRBV6-2/TRBV6-3	TRBJ1-2	CASSYSSYYGYTF
TRBV5-4	TRBJ1-1	CASSLRGGRTEAFF
TRBV5-4	TRBJ1-4	CASSFNRDRGRTNEKLFF
TRBV13	TRBJ1-1	CASSLVKIGAGTEAFF
TRBV20-1	TRBJ1-2	CSASSSGQNYGYTF
TRBV20-1	TRBJ1-4	CSATGVSEKLFF
TRBV5-1	TRBJ2-5	CASSPTENQETQYF
TRBV5-1	TRBJ2-5	CASSLDQTQYF
TRBV4-3	TRBJ2-7	CASSQAISFYEQYF
TRBV19	TRBJ1-2	CASSIGVQGNGYTF
TRBV4-2	TRBJ2-3	CASSQAFADTQYF
TRBV4-2	TRBJ2-7	CASSQPGRYYEQYF
TRBV20-1	TRBJ1-5	CSASSWSVREGYSNQPQHF
TRBV6-1	TRBJ1-1	CASSSAGTGEPNPEAFF
TRBV20-1	TRBJ1-2	CSARDRDYGYTF
TRBV5-1	TRBJ2-2	CASSLLGNTGELFF
TRBV7-9	TRBJ2-7	CASSSTRGDWISYEQYF
TRBV5-4	TRBJ2-2	CASSSPGQPGELFF
TRBV10-3	TRBJ2-3	CAISDGGRGDTQYF
TRBV15	TRBJ2-1	CATGRDWFTGEQFF
TRBV4-2	TRBJ2-7	CASSQGSAGVSYEQYF
TRBV19	TRBJ1-5	CASSRQGFQPQHF
TRBV19	TRBJ1-5	CASKRQAGNQPQHF
TRBV11-2	TRBJ2-1	CASSLGGRDRGPYNEQFF
TRBV18	TRBJ1-2	CASSPEGQGSGYTF
TRBV7-2	TRBJ2-7	CASSPDPRSSYEQYF
TRBV7-9	TRBJ1-1	CASSLMADTEAFF
TRBV18	TRBJ2-3	CASSPTTSGGRDTQYF
TRBV24-1	TRBJ1-1	CATSDLGQGALGTEAFF
TRBV5-1	TRBJ2-1	CASSLQPDSYNEKFF
TRBV19	TRBJ1-5	CASSVPDLHYSNQPQHF
TRBV6-5	TRBJ2-6	CASSYEGNIFSGANVLTF